This T cell receptor beta chain derives from a study of patients and donors after allogeneic stem cell transplantation. This CDR3 comprises 13 residues. TCRdb itself ran the RT-PCR reads through MiXCR, one entry per CDR3 protein. The sample includes about a million distinct CDR3 sequences, under 20% of them seen just once. This chain links TRBV21-1 with TRBJ1-1. TRBV21-1 counts as a pseudogene. This TCR was sampled from a human donor who was either an allogeneic HSCT recipient or a stem cell or donor lymphocyte infusion donor (not recorded which). It is not recorded whose cells these are; they may come from a transplant donor. Sequencing input: blood, either unsorted or a sorted T cell fraction (not recorded which). The CDR3 DNA reads TGTGCCAGCAGCGGCACAGGGACGAGCGGAGCTTTCTTT. It encodes CASSGTGTSGAFF.